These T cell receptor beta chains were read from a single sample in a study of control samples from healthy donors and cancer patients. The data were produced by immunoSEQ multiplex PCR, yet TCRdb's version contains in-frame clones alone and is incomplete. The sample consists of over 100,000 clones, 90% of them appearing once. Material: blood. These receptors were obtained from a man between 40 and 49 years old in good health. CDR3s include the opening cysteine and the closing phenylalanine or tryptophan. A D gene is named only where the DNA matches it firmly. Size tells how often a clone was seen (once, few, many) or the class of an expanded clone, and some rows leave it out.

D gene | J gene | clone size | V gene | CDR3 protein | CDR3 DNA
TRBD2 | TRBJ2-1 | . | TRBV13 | CATRLLAGINEQFF | TGTGCCACCCGTTTACTAGCGGGGATCAATGAGCAGTTCTTC
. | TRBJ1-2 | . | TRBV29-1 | CSVIQGTANYGYTF | TGCAGCGTTATACAGGGAACAGCTAACTATGGCTACACCTTC
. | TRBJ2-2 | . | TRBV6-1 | CASSEAPSGELFF | TGTGCCAGCAGTGAAGCACCCAGCGGGGAGCTGTTTTTT
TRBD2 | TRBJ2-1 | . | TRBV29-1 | CSSSGVAGAINEQFF | TGCAGCTCGTCGGGGGTAGCGGGGGCCATCAATGAGCAGTTCTTC
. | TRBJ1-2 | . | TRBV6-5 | CASSPQGDGYTF | TGTGCCAGCAGTCCTCAGGGAGATGGCTACACCTTC
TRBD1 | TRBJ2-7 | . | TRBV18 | CASSPPRSFFGTADYEQYF | TGTGCCAGCTCACCACCGCGTAGTTTTTTTGGGACAGCAGACTACGAGCAGTACTTC
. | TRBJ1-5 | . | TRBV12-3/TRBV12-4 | CVSTITLGRPQHF | TGTGTCAGCACCATAACGCTCGGAAGGCCCCAGCATTTT
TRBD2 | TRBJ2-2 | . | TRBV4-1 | CASSQDRASGNTGELFF | TGCGCCAGCAGCCAAGATCGGGCTAGCGGGAACACCGGGGAGCTGTTTTTT
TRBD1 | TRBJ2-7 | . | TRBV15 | CATSGTGAPYEQYF | TGTGCCACCAGCGGGACAGGGGCCCCATACGAGCAGTACTTC
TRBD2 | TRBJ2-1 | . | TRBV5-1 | CASSLATSGLSSYNEQFF | TGCGCCAGCAGCTTGGCGACTAGCGGATTAAGCTCCTACAATGAGCAGTTCTTC
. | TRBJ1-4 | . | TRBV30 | CAWSVFDTTNEKLFF | TGTGCCTGGAGTGTATTCGATACAACTAATGAAAAACTGTTTTTT
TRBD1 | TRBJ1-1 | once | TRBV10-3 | CAINRGRLSEAFF | TGTGCCATCAACAGGGGGCGCTTGTCTGAAGCTTTCTTT
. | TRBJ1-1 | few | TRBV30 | CAWSGSSEAFF | TGTGCCTGGAGTGGGTCCTCTGAAGCTTTCTTT
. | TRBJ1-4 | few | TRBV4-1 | CASSLRGEKLFF | TGCGCCAGCAGCCTCCGTGGTGAAAAACTGTTTTTT
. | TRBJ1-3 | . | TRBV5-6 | CASSHQGPSGNTIYF | TGTGCCAGCAGCCATCAGGGGCCTTCTGGAAACACCATATATTTT
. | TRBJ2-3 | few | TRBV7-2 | CASSLGGVGDTQYF | TGTGCCAGCAGCTTGGGGGGTGTGGGAGATACGCAGTATTTT
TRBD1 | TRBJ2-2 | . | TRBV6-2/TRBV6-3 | CASSYRRTGETGELFF | TGTGCCAGCAGTTACCGGCGGACAGGGGAAACCGGGGAGCTGTTTTTT
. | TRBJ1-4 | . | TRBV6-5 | CASSFQPDLNEKLFF | TGTGCCAGCAGTTTCCAACCGGACCTTAATGAAAAACTGTTTTTT
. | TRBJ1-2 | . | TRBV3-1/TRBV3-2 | CASSQGPQGENGYTF | TGTGCCAGCAGCCAAGGGCCCCAGGGAGAAAATGGCTACACCTTC
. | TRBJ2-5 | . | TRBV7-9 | CASSPRDNDQETQYF | TGTGCCAGCAGCCCCAGGGACAACGACCAAGAGACCCAGTACTTC
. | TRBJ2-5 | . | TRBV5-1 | CASSRDKQETQYF | TGCGCCAGCAGCAGGGACAAGCAAGAGACCCAGTACTTC
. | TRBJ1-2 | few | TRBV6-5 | CASRNEGNYGYTF | TGTGCCAGCAGGAATGAGGGGAACTATGGCTACACCTTC